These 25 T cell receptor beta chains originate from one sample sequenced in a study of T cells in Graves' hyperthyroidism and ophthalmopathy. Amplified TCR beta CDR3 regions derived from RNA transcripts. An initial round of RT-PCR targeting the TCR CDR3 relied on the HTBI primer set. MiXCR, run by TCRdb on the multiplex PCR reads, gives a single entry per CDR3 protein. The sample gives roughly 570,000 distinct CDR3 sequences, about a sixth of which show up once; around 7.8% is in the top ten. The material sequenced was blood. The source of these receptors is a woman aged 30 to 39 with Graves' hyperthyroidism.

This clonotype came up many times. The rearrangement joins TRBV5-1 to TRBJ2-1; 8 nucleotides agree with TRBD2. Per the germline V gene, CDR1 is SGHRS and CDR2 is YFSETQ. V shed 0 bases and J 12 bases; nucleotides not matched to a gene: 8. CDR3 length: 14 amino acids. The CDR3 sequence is CASSLAVSLAGQFF. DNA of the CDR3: TGCGCCAGCAGCTTGGCCGTGAGTCTAGCGGGGCAGTTCTTC.

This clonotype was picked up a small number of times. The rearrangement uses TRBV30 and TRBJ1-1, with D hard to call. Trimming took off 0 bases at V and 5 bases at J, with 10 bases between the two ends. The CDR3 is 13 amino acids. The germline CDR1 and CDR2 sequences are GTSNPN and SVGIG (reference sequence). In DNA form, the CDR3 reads TGTGCCTGGAGTGTACGTTGGGGAACTGAAGCTTTCTTT. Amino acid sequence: CAWSVRWGTEAFF.

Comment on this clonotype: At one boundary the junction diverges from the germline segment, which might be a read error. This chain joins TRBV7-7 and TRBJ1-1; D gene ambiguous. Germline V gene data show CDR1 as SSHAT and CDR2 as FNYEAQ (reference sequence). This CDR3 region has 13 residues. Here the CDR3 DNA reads TGTGCCAGCAGTCGAGACGGGAACGCTGAAGCTTTCTTT. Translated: CASSRDGNAEAFF.

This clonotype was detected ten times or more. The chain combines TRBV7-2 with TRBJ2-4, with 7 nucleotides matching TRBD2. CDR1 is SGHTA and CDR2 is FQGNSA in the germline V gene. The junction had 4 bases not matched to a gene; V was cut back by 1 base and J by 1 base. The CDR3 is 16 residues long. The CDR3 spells CASSLEALAAKNIQYF. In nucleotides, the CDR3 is TGTGCCAGCAGCTTAGAGGCACTAGCGGCCAAAAACATTCAGTACTTC.

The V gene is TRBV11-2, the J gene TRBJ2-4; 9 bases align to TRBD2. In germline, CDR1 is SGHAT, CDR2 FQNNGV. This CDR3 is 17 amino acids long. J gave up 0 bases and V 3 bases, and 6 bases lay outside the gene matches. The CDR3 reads CASSLSLAGLAKNIQYF. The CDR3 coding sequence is TGTGCCAGCAGCTTGAGCCTAGCGGGGCTAGCCAAAAACATTCAGTACTTC.

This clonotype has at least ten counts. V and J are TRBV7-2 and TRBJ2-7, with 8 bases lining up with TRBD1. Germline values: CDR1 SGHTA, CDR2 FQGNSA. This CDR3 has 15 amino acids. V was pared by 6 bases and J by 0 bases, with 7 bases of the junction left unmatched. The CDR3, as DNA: TGTGCCAGCAGGTCCCGGACAGGGTTCTCCTACGAGCAGTACTTC. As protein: CASRSRTGFSYEQYF.

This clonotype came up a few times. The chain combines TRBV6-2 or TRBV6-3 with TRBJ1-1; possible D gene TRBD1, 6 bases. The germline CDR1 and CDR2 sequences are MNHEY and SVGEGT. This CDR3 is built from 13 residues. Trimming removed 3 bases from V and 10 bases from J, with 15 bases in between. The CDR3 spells CASSYSGVFGAFF. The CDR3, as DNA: TGTGCCAGCAGTTATTCAGGGGTTTTCGGAGCTTTCTTT.

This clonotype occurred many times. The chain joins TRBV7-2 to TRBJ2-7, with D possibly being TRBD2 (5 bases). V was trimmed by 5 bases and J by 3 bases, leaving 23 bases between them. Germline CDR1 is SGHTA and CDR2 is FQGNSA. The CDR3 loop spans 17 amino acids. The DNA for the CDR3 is TGTGCCAGCAGCCCAATTCCCAGTACTAGTTATCGCTACGAGCAGTACTTC. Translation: CASSPIPSTSYRYEQYF.

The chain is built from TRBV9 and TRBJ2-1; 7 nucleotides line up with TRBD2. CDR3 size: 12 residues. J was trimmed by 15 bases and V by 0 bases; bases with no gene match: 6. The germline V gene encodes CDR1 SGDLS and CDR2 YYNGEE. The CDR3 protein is CASSVAWREGFF. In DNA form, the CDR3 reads TGTGCCAGCAGCGTAGCTTGGAGGGAGGGGTTCTTC. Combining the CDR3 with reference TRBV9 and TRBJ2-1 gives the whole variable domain DSGVTQTPKHLITATGQRVTLRCSPRSGDLSVYWYQQSLDQGLQFLIQYYNGEERAKGNILERFSAQQFPDLHSELNLSSLELGDSALYFCASSVAWREGFFGPGTRLTVL.

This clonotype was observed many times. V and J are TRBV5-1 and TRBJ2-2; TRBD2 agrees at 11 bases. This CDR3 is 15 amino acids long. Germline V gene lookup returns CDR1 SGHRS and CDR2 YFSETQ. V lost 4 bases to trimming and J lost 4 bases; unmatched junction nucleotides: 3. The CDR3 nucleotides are TGCGCCAGCAGCGAAGGACTAGCGGGCACCGGGGAGCTGTTTTTT. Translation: CASSEGLAGTGELFF.

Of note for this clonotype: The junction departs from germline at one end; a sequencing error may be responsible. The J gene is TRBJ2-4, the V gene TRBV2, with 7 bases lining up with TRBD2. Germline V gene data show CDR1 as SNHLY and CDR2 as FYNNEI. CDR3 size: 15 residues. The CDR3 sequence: CANSESLAGGGIQYF. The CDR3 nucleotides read TGTGCCAACAGTGAATCATTGGCTGGGGGGGGCATTCAGTACTTC.

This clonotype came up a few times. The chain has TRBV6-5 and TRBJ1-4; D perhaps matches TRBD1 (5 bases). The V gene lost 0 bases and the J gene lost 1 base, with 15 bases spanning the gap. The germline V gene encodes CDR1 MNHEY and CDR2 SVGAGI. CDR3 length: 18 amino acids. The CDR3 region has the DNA TGTGCCAGCAGTTACTCCGCAGGGATTGTGAGAACTAATGAAAAACTGTTTTTT. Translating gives CASSYSAGIVRTNEKLFF.

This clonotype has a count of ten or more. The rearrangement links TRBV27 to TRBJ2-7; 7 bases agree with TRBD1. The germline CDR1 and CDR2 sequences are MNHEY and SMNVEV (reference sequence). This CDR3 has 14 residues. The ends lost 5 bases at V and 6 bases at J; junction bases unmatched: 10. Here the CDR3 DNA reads TGTGCCAGCAGTCCCGGTCGAGGGGGCACCGAGCAGTACTTC. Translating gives CASSPGRGGTEQYF.

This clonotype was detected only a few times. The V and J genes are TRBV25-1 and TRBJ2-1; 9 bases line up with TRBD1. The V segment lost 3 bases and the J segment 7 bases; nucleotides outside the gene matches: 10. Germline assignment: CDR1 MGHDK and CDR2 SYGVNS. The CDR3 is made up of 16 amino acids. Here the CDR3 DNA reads TGTGCCAGCAGTGATTTGGGACAGGGATTTCTAAATGAGCAGTTCTTC. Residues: CASSDLGQGFLNEQFF.

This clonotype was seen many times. The CDR3 is CASSQIGGRGPDTQYF. CDR3 bases: TGTGCCAGCAGCCAAATCGGCGGGAGAGGCCCAGATACGCAGTATTTT. The chain uses TRBV3-1 and TRBJ2-3, with 7 bases identical to TRBD2. V lost 2 bases, J lost 4 bases, and 9 bases stayed unmatched. The germline V gene has CDR1 LGHDT and CDR2 YNNKEL (reference sequence). The CDR3 spans 16 residues.

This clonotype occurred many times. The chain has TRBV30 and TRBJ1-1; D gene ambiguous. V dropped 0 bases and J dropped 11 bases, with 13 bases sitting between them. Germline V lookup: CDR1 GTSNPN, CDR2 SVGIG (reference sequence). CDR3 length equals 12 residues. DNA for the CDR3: TGTGCCTGGAGTGTACTAGTACAGACGGCTTTCTTT. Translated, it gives CAWSVLVQTAFF.

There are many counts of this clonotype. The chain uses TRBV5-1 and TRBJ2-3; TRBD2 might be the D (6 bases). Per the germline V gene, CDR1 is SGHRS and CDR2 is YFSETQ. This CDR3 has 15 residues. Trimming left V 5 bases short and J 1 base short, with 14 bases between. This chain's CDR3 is CASRPGTRGTDTQYF. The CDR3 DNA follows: TGCGCCAGCAGGCCCGGGACTCGCGGCACAGATACGCAGTATTTT.

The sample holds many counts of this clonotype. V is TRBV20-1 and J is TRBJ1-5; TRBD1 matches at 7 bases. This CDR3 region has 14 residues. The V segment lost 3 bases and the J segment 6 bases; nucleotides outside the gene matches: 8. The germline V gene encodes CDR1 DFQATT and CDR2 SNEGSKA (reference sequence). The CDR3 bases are TGCAGTGCTAGTGTAGGGGGCGCGGGTCAGCCCCAGCATTTT. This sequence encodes CSASVGGAGQPQHF.

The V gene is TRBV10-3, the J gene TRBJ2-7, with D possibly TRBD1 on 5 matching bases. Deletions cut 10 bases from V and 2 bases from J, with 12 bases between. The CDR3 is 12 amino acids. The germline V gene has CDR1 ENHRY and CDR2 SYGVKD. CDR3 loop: CATSTEAYEQYF. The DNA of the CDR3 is TGTGCCACCTCGACAGAGGCCTACGAGCAGTACTTC.

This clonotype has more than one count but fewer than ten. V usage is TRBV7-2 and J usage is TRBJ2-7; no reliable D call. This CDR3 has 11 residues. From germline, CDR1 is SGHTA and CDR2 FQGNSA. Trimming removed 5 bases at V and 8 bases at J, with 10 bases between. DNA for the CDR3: TGTGCCAGCAGCATATCCGCCCAGCAGTACTTC. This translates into CASSISAQQYF. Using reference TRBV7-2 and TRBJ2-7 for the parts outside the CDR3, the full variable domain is GAGVSQSPSNKVTEKGKDVELRCDPISGHTALYWYRQSLGQGLEFLIYFQGNSAPDKSGLPSDRFSAERTGGSVSTLTIQRTQQEDSAVYLCASSISAQQYFGPGTRLTVT.

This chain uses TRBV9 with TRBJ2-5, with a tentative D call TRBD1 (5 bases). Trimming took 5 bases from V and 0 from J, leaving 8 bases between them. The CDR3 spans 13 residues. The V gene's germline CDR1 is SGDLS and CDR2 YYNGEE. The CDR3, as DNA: TGTGCCAGCAGTAAGGACAACCAAGAGACCCAGTACTTC. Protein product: CASSKDNQETQYF.

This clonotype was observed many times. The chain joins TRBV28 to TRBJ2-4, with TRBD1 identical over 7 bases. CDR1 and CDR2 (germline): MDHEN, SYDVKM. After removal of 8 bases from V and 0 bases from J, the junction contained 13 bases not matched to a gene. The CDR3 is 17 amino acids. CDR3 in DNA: TGTGCCAGCGAGCGACTTGGGACAGCACTAGCCAAAAACATTCAGTACTTC. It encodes CASERLGTALAKNIQYF.

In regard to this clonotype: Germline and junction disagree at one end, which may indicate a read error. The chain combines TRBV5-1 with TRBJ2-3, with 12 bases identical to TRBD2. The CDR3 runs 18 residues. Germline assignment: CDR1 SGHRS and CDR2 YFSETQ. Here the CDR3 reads CASSPGGLAGQGTDTQYF. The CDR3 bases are TGTGCCAGCAGCCCGGGGGGACTAGCGGGCCAGGGCACAGATACGCAGTATTTT.

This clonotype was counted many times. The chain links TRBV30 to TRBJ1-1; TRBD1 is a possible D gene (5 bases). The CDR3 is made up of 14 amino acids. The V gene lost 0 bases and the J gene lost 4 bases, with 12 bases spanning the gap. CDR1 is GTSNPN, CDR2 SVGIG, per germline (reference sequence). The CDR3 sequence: CAWSVRGRATEAFF. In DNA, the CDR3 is TGTGCCTGGAGTGTACGCGGCAGGGCCACTGAAGCTTTCTTT.

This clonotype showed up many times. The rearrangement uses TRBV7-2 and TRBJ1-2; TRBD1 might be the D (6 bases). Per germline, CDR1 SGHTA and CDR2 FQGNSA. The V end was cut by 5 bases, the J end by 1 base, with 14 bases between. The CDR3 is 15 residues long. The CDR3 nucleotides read TGTGCCAGCAGCCCACGGACAGTTTTTAACTATGGCTACACCTTC. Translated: CASSPRTVFNYGYTF.